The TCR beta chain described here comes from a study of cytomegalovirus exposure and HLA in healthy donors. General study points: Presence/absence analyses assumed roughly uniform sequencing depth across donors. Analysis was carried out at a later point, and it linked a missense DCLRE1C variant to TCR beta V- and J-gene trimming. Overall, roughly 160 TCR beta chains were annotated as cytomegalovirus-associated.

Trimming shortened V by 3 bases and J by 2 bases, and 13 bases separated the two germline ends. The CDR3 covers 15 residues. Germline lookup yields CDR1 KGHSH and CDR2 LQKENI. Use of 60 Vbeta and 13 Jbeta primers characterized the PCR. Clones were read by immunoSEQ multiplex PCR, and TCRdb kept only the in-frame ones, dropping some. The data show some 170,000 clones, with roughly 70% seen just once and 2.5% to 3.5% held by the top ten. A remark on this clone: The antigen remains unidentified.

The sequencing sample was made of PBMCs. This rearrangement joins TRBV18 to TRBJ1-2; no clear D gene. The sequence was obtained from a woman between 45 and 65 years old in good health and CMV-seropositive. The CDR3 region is CASSPQALGNYGYTF. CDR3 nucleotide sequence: TGTGCCAGCTCACCTCAGGCCTTAGGCAACTATGGCTACACCTTC.